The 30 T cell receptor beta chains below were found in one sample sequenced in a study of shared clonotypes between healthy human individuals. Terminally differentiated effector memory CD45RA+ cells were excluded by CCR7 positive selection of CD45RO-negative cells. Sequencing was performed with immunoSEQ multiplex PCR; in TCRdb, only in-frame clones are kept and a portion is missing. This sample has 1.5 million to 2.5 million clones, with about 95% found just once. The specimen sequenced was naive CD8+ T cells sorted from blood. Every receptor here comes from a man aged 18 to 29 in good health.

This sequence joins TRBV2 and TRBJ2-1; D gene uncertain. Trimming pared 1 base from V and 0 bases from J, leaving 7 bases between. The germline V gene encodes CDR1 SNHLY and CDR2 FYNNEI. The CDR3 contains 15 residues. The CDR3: CASSEGANSYNEQFF. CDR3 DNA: TGTGCCAGCAGTGAAGGGGCCAACTCCTACAATGAGCAGTTCTTC.

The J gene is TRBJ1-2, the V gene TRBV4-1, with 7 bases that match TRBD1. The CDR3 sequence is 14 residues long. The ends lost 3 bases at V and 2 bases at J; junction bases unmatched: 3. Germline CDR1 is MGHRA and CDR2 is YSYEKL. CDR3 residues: CASSHEGANYGYTF. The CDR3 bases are TGCGCCAGCAGCCACGAGGGGGCGAACTATGGCTACACCTTC.

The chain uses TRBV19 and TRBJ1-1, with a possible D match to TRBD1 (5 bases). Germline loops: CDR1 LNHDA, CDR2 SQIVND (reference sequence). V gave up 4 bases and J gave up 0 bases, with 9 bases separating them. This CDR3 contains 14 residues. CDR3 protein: CASSTRVMNTEAFF. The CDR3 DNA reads TGTGCCAGTAGTACCAGGGTGATGAACACTGAAGCTTTCTTT.

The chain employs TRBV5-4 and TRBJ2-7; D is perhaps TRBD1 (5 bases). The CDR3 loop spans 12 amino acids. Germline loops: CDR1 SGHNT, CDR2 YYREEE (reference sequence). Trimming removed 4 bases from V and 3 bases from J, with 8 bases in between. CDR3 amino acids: CASSIDSYEQYF. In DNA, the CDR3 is TGTGCCAGCAGCATTGACAGCTACGAGCAGTACTTC. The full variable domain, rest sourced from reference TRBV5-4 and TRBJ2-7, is ETGVTQSPTHLIKTRGQQVTLRCSSQSGHNTVSWYQQALGQGPQFIFQYYREEENGRGNFPPRFSGLQFPNYSSELNVNALELDDSALYLCASSIDSYEQYFGPGTRLTVT.

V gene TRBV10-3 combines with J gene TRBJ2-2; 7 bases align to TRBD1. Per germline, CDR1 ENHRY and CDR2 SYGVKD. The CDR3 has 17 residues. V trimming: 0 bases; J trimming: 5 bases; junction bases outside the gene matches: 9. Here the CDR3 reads CAISESAWGRGTGELFF. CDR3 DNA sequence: TGTGCCATCAGTGAGTCGGCGTGGGGCAGGGGGACCGGGGAGCTGTTTTTT.

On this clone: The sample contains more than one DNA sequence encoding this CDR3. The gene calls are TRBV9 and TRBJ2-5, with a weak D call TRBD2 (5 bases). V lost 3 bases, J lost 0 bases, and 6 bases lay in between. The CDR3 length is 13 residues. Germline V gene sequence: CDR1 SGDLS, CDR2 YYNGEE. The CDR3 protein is CASSGADQETQYF. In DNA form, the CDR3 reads TGTGCCAGCAGCGGAGCGGACCAAGAGACCCAGTACTTC.

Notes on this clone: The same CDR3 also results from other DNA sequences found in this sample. CDR3 DNA: TGTGCCAGCAGCGTAGAGGGGTCACCCTACGAGCAGTACTTC. As protein: CASSVEGSPYEQYF. The chain is built from TRBV9 and TRBJ2-7; tentatively, D is TRBD1 (5 bases). CDR1 and CDR2 (germline): SGDLS, YYNGEE. CDR3 length: 14 residues. V lost 0 bases, J lost 2 bases, and 9 bases lay in between.

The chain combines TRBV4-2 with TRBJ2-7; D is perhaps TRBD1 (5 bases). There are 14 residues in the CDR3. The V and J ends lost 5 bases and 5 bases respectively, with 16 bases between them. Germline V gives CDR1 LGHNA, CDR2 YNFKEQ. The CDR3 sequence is CASSSTGPPDEQYF. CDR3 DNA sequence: TGTGCCAGCAGCAGTACAGGACCCCCCGACGAGCAGTACTTC.

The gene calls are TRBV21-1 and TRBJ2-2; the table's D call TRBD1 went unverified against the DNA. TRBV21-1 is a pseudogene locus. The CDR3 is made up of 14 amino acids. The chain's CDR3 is CASSRALNTGELFF. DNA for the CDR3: TGTGCCAGCAGCAGGGCATTGAACACCGGGGAGCTGTTTTTT.

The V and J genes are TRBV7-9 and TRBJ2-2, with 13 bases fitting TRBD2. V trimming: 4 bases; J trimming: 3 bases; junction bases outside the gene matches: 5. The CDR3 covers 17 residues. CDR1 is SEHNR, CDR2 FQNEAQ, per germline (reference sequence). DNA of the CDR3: TGTGCCAGCAGCTCGGGACTAGCGGGACCCTACACCGGGGAGCTGTTTTTT. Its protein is CASSSGLAGPYTGELFF.

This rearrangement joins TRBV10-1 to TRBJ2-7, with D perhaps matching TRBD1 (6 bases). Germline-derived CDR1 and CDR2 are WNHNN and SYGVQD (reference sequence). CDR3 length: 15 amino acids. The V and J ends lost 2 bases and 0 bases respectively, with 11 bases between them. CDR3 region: CASSEDTGSSYEQYF. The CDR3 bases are TGCGCCAGCAGTGAGGATACAGGGAGCTCCTACGAGCAGTACTTC.

CDR3 bases: TGTGCCAGCAGCCCTTGGACGGAATACTACAATGAGCAGTTCTTC. Amino acid sequence: CASSPWTEYYNEQFF. The gene calls are TRBV5-6 and TRBJ2-1; no definite D call. Per germline, CDR1 SGHDT and CDR2 YYEEEE. The V and J ends lost 4 bases and 3 bases respectively, with 14 bases between them. This CDR3 has 15 amino acids.

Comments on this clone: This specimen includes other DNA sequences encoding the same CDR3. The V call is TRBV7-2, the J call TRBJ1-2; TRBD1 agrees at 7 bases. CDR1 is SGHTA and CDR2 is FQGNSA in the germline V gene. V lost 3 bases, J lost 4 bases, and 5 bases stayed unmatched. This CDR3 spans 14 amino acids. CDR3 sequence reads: CASSLGGGGYGYTF. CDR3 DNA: TGTGCCAGCAGCTTGGGAGGGGGCGGCTATGGCTACACCTTC.

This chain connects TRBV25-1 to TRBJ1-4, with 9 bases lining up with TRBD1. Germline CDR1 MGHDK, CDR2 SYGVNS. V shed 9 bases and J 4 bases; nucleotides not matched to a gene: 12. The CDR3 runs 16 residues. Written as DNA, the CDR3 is TGTGCCAGGACGAACAGGGGGCGCAGGGGTAATGAAAAACTGTTTTTT. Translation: CARTNRGRRGNEKLFF.

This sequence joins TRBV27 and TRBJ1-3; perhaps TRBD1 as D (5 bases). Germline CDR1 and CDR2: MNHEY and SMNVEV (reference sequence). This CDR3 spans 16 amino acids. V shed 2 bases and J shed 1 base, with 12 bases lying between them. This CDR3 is CASSLGTEGSGNTIYF. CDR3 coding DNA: TGTGCCAGCAGTTTAGGGACCGAGGGATCTGGAAACACCATATATTTT.

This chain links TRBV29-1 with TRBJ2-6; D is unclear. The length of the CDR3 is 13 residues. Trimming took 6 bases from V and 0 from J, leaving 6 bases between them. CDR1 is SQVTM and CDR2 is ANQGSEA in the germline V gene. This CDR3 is CSVQYSGANVLTF. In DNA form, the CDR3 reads TGCAGCGTCCAGTACTCTGGGGCCAACGTCCTGACTTTC. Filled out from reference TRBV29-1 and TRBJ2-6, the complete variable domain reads SAVISQKPSRDICQRGTSLTIQCQVDSQVTMMFWYRQQPGQSLTLIATANQGSEATYESGFVIDKFPISRPNLTFSTLTVSNMSPEDSSIYLCSVQYSGANVLTFGAGSRLTVL.

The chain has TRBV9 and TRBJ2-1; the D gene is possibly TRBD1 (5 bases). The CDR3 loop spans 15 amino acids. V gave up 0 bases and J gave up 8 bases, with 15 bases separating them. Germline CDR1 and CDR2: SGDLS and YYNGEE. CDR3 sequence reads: CASSVGSRGYDEQFF. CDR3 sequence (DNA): TGTGCCAGCAGCGTAGGTAGTAGGGGATACGATGAGCAGTTCTTC.

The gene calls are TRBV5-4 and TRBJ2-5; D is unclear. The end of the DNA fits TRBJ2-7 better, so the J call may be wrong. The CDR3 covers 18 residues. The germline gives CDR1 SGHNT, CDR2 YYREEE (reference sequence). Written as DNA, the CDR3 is TGTGCCAGCAGCTTGGATGGCGGACCCTCAACCCTGTCCTACGAGCAGTACTTC. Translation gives CASSLDGGPSTLSYEQYF.

CDR3 loop: CASSLEVPVLSSGANVLTF. CDR3 bases: TGTGCCAGCAGCTTGGAGGTGCCCGTACTATCCTCTGGGGCCAACGTCCTGACTTTC. V is TRBV5-6 and J is TRBJ2-6, with unresolved D. Germline V gene sequence: CDR1 SGHDT, CDR2 YYEEEE. The CDR3 is made up of 19 amino acids. V lost 0 bases, J lost 0 bases, and 16 bases lay in between.

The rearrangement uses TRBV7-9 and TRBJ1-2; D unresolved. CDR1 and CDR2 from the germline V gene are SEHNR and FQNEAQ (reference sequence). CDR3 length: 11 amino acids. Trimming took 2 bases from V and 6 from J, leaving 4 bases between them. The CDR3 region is CASSLKDGYTF. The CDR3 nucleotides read TGTGCCAGCAGCTTAAAAGATGGCTACACCTTC.

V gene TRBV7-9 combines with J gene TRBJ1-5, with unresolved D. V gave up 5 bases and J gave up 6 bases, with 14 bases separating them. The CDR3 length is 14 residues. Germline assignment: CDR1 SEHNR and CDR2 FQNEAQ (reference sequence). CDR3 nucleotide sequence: TGTGCCAGCAGCCCCTCGGGCCATGGTCAGCCCCAGCATTTT. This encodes CASSPSGHGQPQHF.

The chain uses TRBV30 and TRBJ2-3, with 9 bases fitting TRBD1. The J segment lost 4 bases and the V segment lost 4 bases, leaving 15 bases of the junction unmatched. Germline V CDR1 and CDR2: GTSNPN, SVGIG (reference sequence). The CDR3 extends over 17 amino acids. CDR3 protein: CAWTPLGQGVKSDTQYF. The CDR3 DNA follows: TGTGCCTGGACCCCCTTGGGACAGGGTGTCAAGTCAGATACGCAGTATTTT.

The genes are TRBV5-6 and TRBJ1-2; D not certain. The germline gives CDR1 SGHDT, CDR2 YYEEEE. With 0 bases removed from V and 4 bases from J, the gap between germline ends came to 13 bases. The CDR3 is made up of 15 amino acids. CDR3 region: CASSLVFDGIYGYTF. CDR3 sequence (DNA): TGTGCCAGCAGCTTGGTATTCGATGGGATCTATGGCTACACCTTC.

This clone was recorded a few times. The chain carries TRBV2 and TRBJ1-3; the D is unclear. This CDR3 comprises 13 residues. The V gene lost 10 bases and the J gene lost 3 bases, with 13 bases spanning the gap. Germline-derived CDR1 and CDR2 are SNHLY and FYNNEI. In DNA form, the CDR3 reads TGTGCCATCAGCCGGGCGGATGGAAACACCATATATTTT. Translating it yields CAISRADGNTIYF.

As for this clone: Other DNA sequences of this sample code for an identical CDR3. In DNA form, the CDR3 reads TGTGCCAGCAGTTTGGGCGTTGGCACCGGGGAGCTGTTTTTT. Its translation: CASSLGVGTGELFF. The chain employs TRBV27 and TRBJ2-2; D is undetermined. Between the trimmed V and J ends, which lost 3 bases and 4 bases, there was a span of 9 bases. The CDR3 covers 14 residues. Germline values: CDR1 MNHEY, CDR2 SMNVEV (reference sequence).

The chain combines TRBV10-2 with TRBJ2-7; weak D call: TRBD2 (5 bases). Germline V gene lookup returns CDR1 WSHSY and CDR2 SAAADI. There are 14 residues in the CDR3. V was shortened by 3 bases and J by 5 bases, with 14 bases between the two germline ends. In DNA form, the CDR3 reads TGCGCCAGCAGTGATCTCGGGGTTCCCGACGAGCAGTACTTC. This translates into CASSDLGVPDEQYF.

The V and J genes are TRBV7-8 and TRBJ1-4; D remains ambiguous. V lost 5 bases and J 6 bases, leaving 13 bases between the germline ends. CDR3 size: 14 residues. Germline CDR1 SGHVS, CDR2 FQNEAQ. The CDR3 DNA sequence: TGTGCCAGCAGCCCCCGACCGGGTGATGAAAAACTGTTTTTT. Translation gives CASSPRPGDEKLFF.

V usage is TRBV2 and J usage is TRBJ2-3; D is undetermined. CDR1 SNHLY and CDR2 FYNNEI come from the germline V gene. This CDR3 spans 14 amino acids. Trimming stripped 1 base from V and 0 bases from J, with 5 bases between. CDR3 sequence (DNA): TGTGCCAGCAGTGAAGTCGTAAGCACAGATACGCAGTATTTT. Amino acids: CASSEVVSTDTQYF.

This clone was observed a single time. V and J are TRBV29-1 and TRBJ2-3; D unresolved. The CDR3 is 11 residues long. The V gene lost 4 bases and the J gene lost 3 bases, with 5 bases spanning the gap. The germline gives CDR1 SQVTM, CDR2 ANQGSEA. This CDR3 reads CSVVVTDTQYF. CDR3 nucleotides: TGCAGCGTTGTAGTAACAGATACGCAGTATTTT.

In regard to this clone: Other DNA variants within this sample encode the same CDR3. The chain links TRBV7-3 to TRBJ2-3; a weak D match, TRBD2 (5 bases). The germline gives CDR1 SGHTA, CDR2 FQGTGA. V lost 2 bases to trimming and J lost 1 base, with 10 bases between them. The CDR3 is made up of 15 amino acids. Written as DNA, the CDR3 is TGTGCCAGCAGCTTAGGGCCCGGGGGCACAGATACGCAGTATTTT. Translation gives CASSLGPGGTDTQYF.